The 29 T cell receptor beta chains below were found in one sample sequenced in a study of blood T cell repertoires in COVID-19. Measured with immunoSEQ multiplex PCR; TCRdb has only the in-frame clones, and not every one. The table shows 220,000 or so clones, with 80% to 85% occurring only once. The sequenced sample consisted of peripheral blood. These receptors came from a man aged 25-45 years with active or convalescent COVID-19.

The CDR3 region is CASSSTPGASQPQHF. CDR3 sequence (DNA): TGTGCCAGCAGCTCTACCCCAGGGGCAAGTCAGCCCCAGCATTTT. The chain links TRBV7-2 to TRBJ1-5, with a tentative D call TRBD1 (6 bases). The length of the CDR3 is 15 residues. V gave up 4 bases and J gave up 6 bases, with 16 bases separating them. Germline values: CDR1 SGHTA, CDR2 FQGNSA.

The table lists this clone with a count of one. This sequence joins TRBV4-1 and TRBJ1-5; D is perhaps TRBD1 (6 bases). This CDR3 is built from 15 residues. CDR1 MGHRA and CDR2 YSYEKL come from the germline V gene. V was shortened by 0 bases and J by 5 bases, with 11 bases between the two germline ends. CDR3 residues: CASSQDRQGYQPQHF. The CDR3 nucleotides are TGCGCCAGCAGCCAAGATCGGCAGGGGTATCAGCCCCAGCATTTT.

The chain carries TRBV12-3 or TRBV12-4 and TRBJ1-6; no clear D gene. Deletions cut 7 bases from V and 7 bases from J, with 11 bases between. This CDR3 is built from 13 residues. In DNA, the CDR3 is TGTGCCAGCACTAGGTCGAAAAATTCACCCCTCCACTTT. Translation gives CASTRSKNSPLHF.

This rearrangement joins TRBV11-2 to TRBJ2-1, with 11 positions matching TRBD2. Germline V gives CDR1 SGHAT, CDR2 FQNNGV. J lost 6 bases, V lost 2 bases, and 9 bases had no gene match. The CDR3 spans 17 residues. The CDR3 loop is CASSLTLAGVWGNEQFF. As DNA, the CDR3 is TGTGCCAGCAGCTTAACACTAGCGGGGGTTTGGGGCAATGAGCAGTTCTTC.

The sample holds one count of this clone. The V call is TRBV5-5, the J call TRBJ1-1; 8 bases fit TRBD1. Germline CDR1 SGHKS, CDR2 YYEKEE (reference sequence). This CDR3 is built from 19 residues. With V trimmed by 0 bases and J by 3 bases, 16 bases remained unmatched. The CDR3 DNA reads as TGTGCCAGCAGCTTGGCCCAATCCCCAGGGGGCGGATTGCACACTGAAGCTTTCTTT. Residues: CASSLAQSPGGGLHTEAFF.

This chain uses TRBV18 with TRBJ2-1, with a possible D match to TRBD1 (6 bases). The germline CDR1 and CDR2 sequences are KGHSH and LQKENI. Deletions cut 4 bases from V and 2 bases from J, with 18 bases between. This CDR3 spans 17 amino acids. CDR3 nucleotide sequence: TGTGCCAGCTCACGACCCGGGACGGACAGCCCCTACAATGAGCAGTTCTTC. Protein sequence: CASSRPGTDSPYNEQFF.

This clone is a singleton in its sample. A far larger clone lies a single base away; this is likely a read error. This rearrangement joins TRBV19 to TRBJ2-3; 13 nucleotides line up with TRBD2. Germline V gene data show CDR1 as LNHDA and CDR2 as SQIVND (reference sequence). V was pared by 6 bases and J by 3 bases, with 3 bases of the junction left unmatched. This CDR3 region has 15 residues. CDR3 in DNA: TGTGCCAGTAGCCCGACTAGCGGGAGGACAGATACGCAGTATTTT. Its translation is CASSPTSGRTDTQYF. The full variable domain, in which reference TRBV19 and TRBJ2-3 provide the parts outside the CDR3, is DGGITQSPKYLFRKEGQNVTLSCEQNLNHDAMYWYRQDPGQGLRLIYYSQIVNDFQKGDIAEGYSVSREKKESFPLTVTSAQKNPTAFYLCASSPTSGRTDTQYFGPGTRLTVL.

This rearrangement joins TRBV5-1 to TRBJ2-5, with 10 bases aligning to TRBD2. The V segment lost 4 bases and the J segment 4 bases; nucleotides outside the gene matches: 10. The CDR3 is 16 residues long. Germline V gene sequence: CDR1 SGHRS, CDR2 YFSETQ. The CDR3 DNA reads as TGCGCCAGCAGCCCCGCGAGCGGGAGGGCCATAGAGACCCAGTACTTC. Protein sequence: CASSPASGRAIETQYF.

J is TRBJ2-5 and V is TRBV6-2 or TRBV6-3; 13 bases line up with TRBD2. V shed 5 bases, J shed 1 base, and the junction held 13 bases outside the gene matches. The CDR3 contains 19 residues. CDR1 and CDR2 (germline): MNHEY, SVGEGT. The DNA of the CDR3 is TGTGCCAGCAGTGTCCCTTATCGGACTAGCGGGAGACTCCAAGAGACCCAGTACTTC. Its translation is CASSVPYRTSGRLQETQYF.

V usage is TRBV5-4 and J usage is TRBJ2-7; D possibly corresponds to TRBD1 (5 bases). CDR3 length: 14 amino acids. V lost 6 bases and J 4 bases, leaving 17 bases between the germline ends. Germline CDR1 and CDR2: SGHNT and YYREEE (reference sequence). The CDR3 region is CASTLQGFSYEQYF. The CDR3 bases are TGTGCCAGCACCCTGCAGGGTTTTTCTTACGAGCAGTACTTC.

The V and J genes are TRBV29-1 and TRBJ1-3, with 7 positions matching TRBD1. The CDR3 length is 13 residues. Germline assignment: CDR1 SQVTM and CDR2 ANQGSEA. With 5 bases clipped from V and 2 bases from J, the junction kept 3 bases outside the gene matches. CDR3 nucleotides: TGCAGCGTTAACAGGGGAACTGGAAACACCATATATTTT. Translating it yields CSVNRGTGNTIYF.

The sample holds a few counts of this clone. The chain joins TRBV19 to TRBJ1-5; 7 bases fit TRBD1. The V segment lost 7 bases and the J segment 5 bases; nucleotides outside the gene matches: 11. CDR1 is LNHDA and CDR2 is SQIVND in the germline V gene (reference sequence). The CDR3 has 15 residues. The CDR3 protein is CASKRAGTVDQPQHF. CDR3 DNA: TGTGCCAGTAAACGAGCCGGGACAGTAGATCAGCCCCAGCATTTT.

This clone was observed a single time. V usage is TRBV7-3 and J usage is TRBJ2-2, with D possibly matching TRBD2 (6 bases). Trimming left V 3 bases short and J 8 bases short, with 13 bases between. There are 14 residues in the CDR3. CDR1 is SGHTA, CDR2 FQGTGA, per germline. CDR3 sequence: CASSLGLQSGELFF. As DNA, the CDR3 is TGTGCCAGCAGCTTGGGACTCCAGTCGGGGGAGCTGTTTTTT.

This chain connects TRBV7-8 to TRBJ1-4, with D unclear. The germline gives CDR1 SGHVS, CDR2 FQNEAQ. V was cut by 4 bases and J by 8 bases, with 20 bases left in between. The CDR3 is made up of 16 amino acids. DNA for the CDR3: TGTGCCAGCAGCTCAACCGTTAAAAACCGGGAGGAAAAACTGTTTTTT. Amino acids: CASSSTVKNREEKLFF.

This rearrangement joins TRBV6-5 to TRBJ1-4; maybe TRBD1 (5 bases). V was cut by 5 bases and J by 1 base, with 11 bases left in between. In germline, CDR1 is MNHEY, CDR2 SVGAGI. This CDR3 contains 15 residues. CDR3 region: CASSISGVTNEKLFF. The CDR3 DNA reads TGTGCCAGCAGTATTTCGGGGGTAACTAATGAAAAACTGTTTTTT.

The chain couples TRBV9 to TRBJ1-4; possibly TRBD1 for D (5 bases). Germline assignment: CDR1 SGDLS and CDR2 YYNGEE. V was shortened by 3 bases and J by 6 bases, with 15 bases between the two germline ends. The CDR3 contains 15 residues. Here the CDR3 DNA reads TGTGCCAGCAGCGCTGGGGGGGGTCTAGATGAAAAACTGTTTTTT. Protein product: CASSAGGGLDEKLFF.

In this sample, this clone turned up a few times. The rearrangement uses TRBV19 and TRBJ1-6; a weak D match, TRBD1 (5 bases). Deletions cut 8 bases from V and 4 bases from J, with 15 bases between. There are 15 residues in the CDR3. Germline V gene sequence: CDR1 LNHDA, CDR2 SQIVND (reference sequence). CDR3 residues: CASDQGFPYNSPLHF. In nucleotides, the CDR3 is TGTGCCAGTGATCAGGGCTTCCCTTATAATTCACCCCTCCACTTT.

The chain recombines TRBV10-2 with TRBJ1-2, with 11 bases identical to TRBD1. V shed 7 bases and J 0 bases; nucleotides not matched to a gene: 10. This CDR3 is built from 17 residues. The germline gives CDR1 WSHSY, CDR2 SAAADI. In nucleotides, the CDR3 is TGCGCCAGCACTACCGGGACAGGGGGGAGAGCTAACTATGGCTACACCTTC. Amino acids: CASTTGTGGRANYGYTF.

The CDR3 nucleotides read TGTGCCAGCAGCCCCCAGGATGTTAGCAATCAGCCCCAGCATTTT. Its protein is CASSPQDVSNQPQHF. The rearrangement links TRBV7-2 to TRBJ1-5; D not certain. The CDR3 length is 15 residues. Germline V lookup: CDR1 SGHTA, CDR2 FQGNSA. V was shortened by 5 bases and J by 0 bases, with 11 bases between the two germline ends.

This clone turned up a few times. The chain combines TRBV9 with TRBJ2-7, with D perhaps matching TRBD1 (5 bases). From germline, CDR1 is SGDLS and CDR2 YYNGEE. This CDR3 region has 15 residues. V was shortened by 4 bases and J by 7 bases, with 21 bases between the two germline ends. This chain's CDR3 is CASSFRGDQLGEQYF. CDR3 in DNA: TGTGCCAGCAGCTTTAGGGGCGATCAGCTAGGGGAGCAGTACTTC.

The chain recombines TRBV3-1 (or the pseudogene TRBV3-2) with TRBJ1-4; perhaps TRBD1 as D (5 bases). Per the germline V gene, CDR1 is LGHDT and CDR2 is YNNKEL (reference sequence). This CDR3 has 14 residues. Trimming pared 4 bases from V and 4 bases from J, leaving 10 bases between. The CDR3 DNA reads TGTGCCAGCAGCCTTCGACAGCGTAATGAAAAACTGTTTTTT. Protein: CASSLRQRNEKLFF.

J is TRBJ1-5 and V is TRBV11-2, with D perhaps TRBD1 (5 bases). Germline lookup yields CDR1 SGHAT and CDR2 FQNNGV. The CDR3 is made up of 13 amino acids. The V end lost 5 bases, the J end lost 6 bases, and 11 bases lay between the germline ends. The chain's CDR3 is CASSPGPLQPQHF. As DNA, the CDR3 is TGTGCCAGCAGCCCAGGGCCACTTCAGCCCCAGCATTTT.

To note about this clone: The sample contains more than one DNA sequence encoding this CDR3. V is TRBV5-1 and J is TRBJ2-6; D gene ambiguous. Germline values: CDR1 SGHRS, CDR2 YFSETQ. This CDR3 is built from 16 residues. The V and J ends lost 4 bases and 0 bases respectively, with 11 bases between them. This chain's CDR3 is CASSLGSSSGANVLTF. Here the CDR3 DNA reads TGCGCCAGCAGCCTGGGGTCTAGCTCTGGGGCCAACGTCCTGACTTTC.

Worth noting for this clone: Other nucleotide sequences in the sample specify the same CDR3. The J gene is TRBJ2-7, the V gene TRBV6-5; TRBD1 matches 10 bases. The CDR3 has 14 residues. CDR1 and CDR2 (germline): MNHEY, SVGAGI. J gave up 3 bases and V 2 bases, and 1 base lay outside the gene matches. CDR3 amino acids: CASSYRDRGYEQYF. CDR3 coding DNA: TGTGCCAGCAGTTACCGGGACAGGGGCTACGAGCAGTACTTC.

The chain combines TRBV7-2 with TRBJ1-3; 8 nucleotides match TRBD1. Trimming cost V 1 base and J 7 bases; bases outside gene matches: 0. The germline V gene has CDR1 SGHTA and CDR2 FQGNSA. This CDR3 contains 13 residues. The CDR3, as DNA: TGTGCCAGCAGCTTAGGACAGGGGAACACCATATATTTT. Protein sequence: CASSLGQGNTIYF. The full variable domain, its missing parts supplied by reference TRBV7-2 and TRBJ1-3, is GAGVSQSPSNKVTEKGKDVELRCDPISGHTALYWYRQSLGQGLEFLIYFQGNSAPDKSGLPSDRFSAERTGGSVSTLTIQRTQQEDSAVYLCASSLGQGNTIYFGEGSWLTVV.

The rearrangement links TRBV15 to TRBJ2-7, with TRBD2 matching 12 bases. The junction had 3 bases not matched to a gene; V was cut back by 0 bases and J by 3 bases. This CDR3 spans 16 amino acids. Germline CDR1 is LNHNV and CDR2 is YYDKDF (reference sequence). CDR3 protein: CATSREGLAGNYEQYF. The CDR3 nucleotides are TGTGCCACCAGCAGAGAAGGACTAGCGGGAAACTACGAGCAGTACTTC.

The CDR3 sequence: CASSFGGANQPQHF. The DNA of the CDR3 is TGCGCCAGCAGCTTTGGGGGGGCCAATCAGCCCCAGCATTTT. V and J are TRBV5-1 and TRBJ1-5; D is perhaps TRBD1 (6 bases). Trimming pared 2 bases from V and 3 bases from J, leaving 9 bases between. This CDR3 comprises 14 residues. Germline CDR1 and CDR2: SGHRS and YFSETQ. The entire variable domain, with the rest obtained from reference TRBV5-1 and TRBJ1-5, is as follows: KAGVTQTPRYLIKTRGQQVTLSCSPISGHRSVSWYQQTPGQGLQFLFEYFSETQRNKGNFPGRFSGRQFSNSRSEMNVSTLELGDSALYLCASSFGGANQPQHFGDGTRLSIL.

This rearrangement joins TRBV2 to TRBJ2-1; 11 bases are shared with TRBD2. CDR1 is SNHLY, CDR2 FYNNEI, per germline. The CDR3 covers 15 residues. V shed 6 bases, J shed 6 bases, and the junction held 7 bases outside the gene matches. In DNA, the CDR3 is TGTGCCAGCAGATTACTAGCGGGAGTGCTCAATGAGCAGTTCTTC. Its protein is CASRLLAGVLNEQFF.

CDR3 residues: CAWRTGGRETQYF. The CDR3 nucleotides are TGTGCCTGGAGAACGGGGGGCAGGGAGACCCAGTACTTC. The J gene is TRBJ2-5, the V gene TRBV30, with D possibly TRBD2 on 7 matching bases. The CDR3 loop spans 13 amino acids. The V gene's germline CDR1 is GTSNPN and CDR2 SVGIG (reference sequence). V was trimmed by 3 bases and J by 5 bases, leaving 13 bases between them.